This T cell receptor (beta chain) stems from a study of cytomegalovirus exposure and HLA in healthy donors. The donors were healthy bone marrow donors. Primers included in the PCR were 60 Vbeta and 13 Jbeta primers. Method: immunoSEQ multiplex PCR; TCRdb's copy keeps in-frame clones and lacks some. The repertoire holds about 170,000 clones, with 75% to 85% as singletons. General study findings and limits: Most of the TCR beta V segments (in an earlier analysis) were productive either about 90% or about 30% of the time. Researchers left out some V segments, among them TRBV6-2 and TRBV6-3, as indistinguishable.

V was pared by 2 bases and J by 4 bases, with 14 bases between. Germline V gene sequence: CDR1 GTSNPN, CDR2 SVGIG (reference sequence). This CDR3 has 14 amino acids. Remarks on this clone: Its matching antigen is unknown.

The V and J genes are TRBV30 and TRBJ1-1, with D hard to call. Source material: PBMCs. This TCR came from a woman aged 50 to 65 in good health and CMV-seronegative. CDR3 in amino acids: CAWSRTDSLTEAFF. CDR3 nucleotides: TGTGCCTGGAGTCGGACTGACTCGCTCACTGAAGCTTTCTTT. Full variable domain (outside the CDR3, taken from reference TRBV30 and TRBJ1-1): SQTIHQWPATLVQPVGSPLSLECTVEGTSNPNLYWYRQAAGRGLQLLFYSVGIGQISSEVPQNLSASRPQDRQFILSSKKLLLSDSGFYLCAWSRTDSLTEAFFGQGTRLTVV.